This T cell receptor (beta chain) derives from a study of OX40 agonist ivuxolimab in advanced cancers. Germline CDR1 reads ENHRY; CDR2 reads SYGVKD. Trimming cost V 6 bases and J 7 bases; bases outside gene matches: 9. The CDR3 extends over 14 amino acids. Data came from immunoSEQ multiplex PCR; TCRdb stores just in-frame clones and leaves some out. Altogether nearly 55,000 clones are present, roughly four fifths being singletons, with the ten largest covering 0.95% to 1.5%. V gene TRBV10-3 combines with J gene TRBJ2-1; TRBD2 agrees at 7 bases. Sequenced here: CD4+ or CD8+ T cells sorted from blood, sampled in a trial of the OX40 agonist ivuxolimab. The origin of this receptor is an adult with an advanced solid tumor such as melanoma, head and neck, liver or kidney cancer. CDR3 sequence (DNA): TGTGCCATCAGCCAACTAGCGCTAAGGAATGAGCAGTTCTTC. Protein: CAISQLALRNEQFF.